This T cell receptor (beta chain) was observed in a study of monozygotic twins with inflammatory bowel disease. For this clonotype: The antigen is unknown.

Study results and limitations: Repertoire likeness was no different across concordant and discordant twins, perhaps owing to restricted power. The analysis yielded no support for one strong signal or clonotype associated with IBD. Versus healthy twins, IBD patients showed fewer clonotypes shared with others, especially with disease activity.

Each TCR library consumed 3500 ng of total RNA. TCRdb reanalyzed the 5' RACE reads, giving one entry per CDR3 protein sequence and no DNA. The sample totals 400,000 or so distinct CDR3 sequences. The CDR3 is made up of 14 amino acids. Germline CDR1 KGHDR, CDR2 SFDVKD. The genes are TRBV24-1 and TRBJ1-2. Sequencing was performed on blood. This clonotype was obtained from a human donor with ulcerative colitis or Crohn's disease, or a healthy co-twin of an affected twin (not recorded which). CDR3 protein: CATSDFSTNYGYTF.